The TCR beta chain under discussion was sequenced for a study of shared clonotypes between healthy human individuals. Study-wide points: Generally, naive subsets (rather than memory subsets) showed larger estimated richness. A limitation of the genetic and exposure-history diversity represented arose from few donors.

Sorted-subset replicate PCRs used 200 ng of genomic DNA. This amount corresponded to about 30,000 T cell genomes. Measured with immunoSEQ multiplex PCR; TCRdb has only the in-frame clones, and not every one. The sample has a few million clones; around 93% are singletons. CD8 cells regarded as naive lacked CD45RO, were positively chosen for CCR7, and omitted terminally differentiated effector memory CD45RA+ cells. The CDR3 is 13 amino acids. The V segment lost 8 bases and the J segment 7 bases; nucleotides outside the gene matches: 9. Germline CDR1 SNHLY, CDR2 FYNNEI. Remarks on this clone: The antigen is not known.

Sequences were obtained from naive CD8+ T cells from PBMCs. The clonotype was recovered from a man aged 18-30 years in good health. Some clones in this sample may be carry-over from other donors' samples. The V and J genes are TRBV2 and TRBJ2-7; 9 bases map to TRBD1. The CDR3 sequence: CASWDREWGEQYF. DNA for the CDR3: TGTGCCAGCTGGGACAGGGAATGGGGAGAGCAGTACTTC.